This T cell receptor (beta chain) was sequenced in a study of blood T cell repertoires in COVID-19. Turning to the study itself: Sources were T cells, B-cell-depleted T cells, or PBMCs; the material itself was cDNA or gDNA.

The repertoire was sequenced with immunoSEQ multiplex PCR; TCRdb's copy has only in-frame clones and lacks some. The sample has about 210,000 clones, 82% seen once. The germline V and J ends were trimmed by 8 bases and 0 bases, with 11 bases remaining between them. Looked up from germline, CDR1 is MDHEN and CDR2 is SYDVKM. This CDR3 is built from 15 residues. The clonotype originates from a woman in her seventies with COVID-19, enrolled during active disease. The rearrangement uses TRBV28 and TRBJ1-6; D remains ambiguous. The material sequenced was peripheral blood. The CDR3 sequence is CASGTLSSYNSPLHF. The CDR3, as DNA: TGTGCCAGCGGTACCTTGAGCTCCTATAATTCACCCCTCCACTTT.